This T cell receptor (beta chain) stems from a study of control samples from healthy donors and cancer patients. The CDR3 totals 15 residues. Germline CDR1 reads SGHAT; CDR2 reads FQNNGV. V trimming: 6 bases; J trimming: 8 bases; junction bases outside the gene matches: 13. Libraries were prepared by immunoSEQ multiplex PCR; TCRdb keeps only in-frame clonotypes and omits some of them. The repertoire has approximately 140,000 clones, approximately 94% of them found once; the top ten carry around 14%. V gene TRBV11-2 combines with J gene TRBJ2-1; 7 bases line up with TRBD2. The sequence was collected from a man in his forties in good health. Sequencing was performed on blood. The CDR3 DNA sequence: TGTGCCAGCAGTCCCTGGACTAGAGAGTCGGATGAGCAGTTCTTC. This translates into CASSPWTRESDEQFF. The variable domain in full, completed from reference TRBV11-2 and TRBJ2-1, reads EAGVAQSPRYKIIEKRQSVAFWCNPISGHATLYWYQQILGQGPKLLIQFQNNGVVDDSQLPKDRFSAERLKGVDSTLKIQPAKLEDSAVYLCASSPWTRESDEQFFGPGTRLTVL.